This TCR beta chain was obtained from a study of blood T cell repertoires in COVID-19. Across the whole study: Whether acute or convalescent, the COVID-19 samples came from the United States, Italy and Spain. T cells, B-cell-depleted T cells, or PBMCs supplied cDNA or gDNA.

Method: immunoSEQ multiplex PCR; TCRdb's copy keeps in-frame clones and lacks some. The profile shows some 200,000 clones, roughly 89% of them singletons. Germline assignment: CDR1 MNHEY and CDR2 SMNVEV (reference sequence). The CDR3 contains 14 residues. V was cut by 5 bases and J by 3 bases, with 14 bases left in between. V is TRBV27 and J is TRBJ2-7, with TRBD1 as a possible D gene (5 bases). Sequenced sample: peripheral blood. This sequence was found in a woman between 65 and 79 years old with COVID-19, enrolled during active disease. The CDR3, as DNA: TGTGCCAGCAGTCTCGACAGCTCCGGCTACGAGCAGTACTTC. It encodes CASSLDSSGYEQYF.